This passage covers 19 T cell receptor beta chains from one sample sequenced in a study of T cells in Graves' hyperthyroidism and ophthalmopathy. Amplification of TCR beta CDR3 regions was performed using RNA transcripts as template. When the TCR CDR3 underwent first-round RT-PCR, the HTBI primer set was used. In TCRdb, the multiplex PCR reads were re-called with MiXCR into one record per CDR3 protein. This table holds around 300,000 distinct CDR3 sequences, 13% found once. The sequenced sample consisted of blood. The receptors here all came from a woman aged 30 to 39 with Graves' hyperthyroidism that later progressed to Graves' ophthalmopathy.

This clonotype was counted at least ten times. The chain's CDR3 is CASSSIASRADTQYF. The CDR3 DNA sequence: TGTGCCAGCAGCTCTATAGCGTCAAGAGCCGATACGCAGTATTTT. The gene calls are TRBV7-3 and TRBJ2-3; tentatively, D is TRBD2 (5 bases). Trimming took 4 bases from V and 6 from J, leaving 17 bases between them. This CDR3 is built from 15 residues. The germline CDR1 and CDR2 sequences are SGHTA and FQGTGA.

This clonotype was found many times. The chain joins TRBV6-1 to TRBJ2-3; 10 nucleotides match TRBD1. Germline V lookup: CDR1 MNHNS, CDR2 SASEGT. CDR3 size: 14 residues. Trimming removed 6 bases from V and 6 bases from J; junction bases left unmatched: 6. Written as DNA, the CDR3 is TGTGCCAGCAGGGGGGACAGGGGTCCCGATACGCAGTATTTT. Its translation is CASRGDRGPDTQYF.

This clonotype has ten or more counts. The chain employs TRBV18 and TRBJ2-1, with no clear D. This CDR3 is 15 amino acids long. Looked up from germline, CDR1 is KGHSH and CDR2 is LQKENI. Trimming cost V 5 bases and J 4 bases, with 15 bases left between them. CDR3: CASSSAWLGYNEQFF. Here the CDR3 DNA reads TGTGCCAGCTCATCGGCCTGGTTGGGTTACAATGAGCAGTTCTTC.

V usage is TRBV2 and J usage is TRBJ1-5; D unresolved. The CDR3 covers 13 residues. Germline lookup yields CDR1 SNHLY and CDR2 FYNNEI. The ends were cut back, 7 bases at V and 4 bases at J, with 11 bases in the middle. CDR3 residues: CASMGNPNQPQHF. CDR3 coding DNA: TGTGCCAGCATGGGCAACCCAAATCAGCCCCAGCATTTT.

This clonotype appeared many times. The J gene is TRBJ1-5, the V gene TRBV7-2; D perhaps matches TRBD1 (6 bases). The length of the CDR3 is 14 residues. Germline CDR1 reads SGHTA; CDR2 reads FQGNSA. The V end was cut by 4 bases, the J end by 7 bases, with 14 bases between. The CDR3 DNA is TGTGCCAGCAGCTCTTGGGGGGCCACCCAGCCCCAGCATTTT. It is translated as CASSSWGATQPQHF.

This clonotype was seen only a few times. The junction and the germline gene differ at one end; a read error may be behind it. The V gene is TRBV7-7, the J gene TRBJ2-7, with 10 bases aligning to TRBD1. Germline V gene data show CDR1 as SSHAT and CDR2 as FNYEAQ (reference sequence). This CDR3 has 15 amino acids. The CDR3 region is CASSDGTGDLYEQYF. The CDR3 DNA sequence: TGTGCTAGCAGCGATGGGACAGGGGACCTCTACGAGCAGTACTTC.

The J gene is TRBJ2-7, the V gene TRBV5-1; 8 bases agree with TRBD1. This CDR3 contains 18 residues. V was clipped by 1 base and J by 4 bases; unmatched bases: 16. Germline V gene sequence: CDR1 SGHRS, CDR2 YFSETQ. DNA of the CDR3: TGCGCCAGCAGCTTGATAACGCCTCAAGACAGGGGCGGGTACGAGCAGTACTTC. This codes for CASSLITPQDRGGYEQYF.

This clonotype occurred a few times. The CDR3 reads CAWSLGQITDTQYF. Written as DNA, the CDR3 is TGTGCCTGGAGTCTGGGACAGATCACAGATACGCAGTATTTT. This rearrangement joins TRBV30 to TRBJ2-3, with 7 bases fitting TRBD1. Trimming at V came to 2 bases and at J to 2 bases, leaving 4 bases not matched to a gene. The CDR3 has 14 residues. Germline V CDR1 and CDR2: GTSNPN, SVGIG (reference sequence).

This clonotype was counted between two and nine times. The chain is built from TRBV20-1 and TRBJ2-3; 12 positions match TRBD2. Germline V lookup: CDR1 DFQATT, CDR2 SNEGSKA (reference sequence). The CDR3 has 16 amino acids. The V gene end was trimmed by 5 bases and the J gene end by 3 bases; junction bases not matched to a gene: 9. The CDR3 region is CSAADLAGGPTDTQYF. The CDR3 DNA sequence: TGCAGTGCTGCAGATCTAGCGGGAGGGCCGACAGATACGCAGTATTTT.

This clonotype has at least ten counts. This chain connects TRBV7-2 to TRBJ2-3, with D unclear. The CDR3 consists of 13 residues. Trimming cost V 1 base and J 6 bases, with 8 bases left between them. CDR1 and CDR2 from the germline V gene are SGHTA and FQGNSA. The CDR3: CASSLVPGDTQYF. In DNA form, the CDR3 reads TGTGCCAGCAGCTTAGTTCCAGGCGATACGCAGTATTTT.

The rearrangement joins TRBV2 to TRBJ2-7; 12 positions agree with TRBD2. Trimming removed 5 bases from V and 2 bases from J; junction bases left unmatched: 7. Germline values: CDR1 SNHLY, CDR2 FYNNEI. The CDR3 totals 16 residues. CDR3 nucleotide sequence: TGTGCCAGCAGTCGAAGGACTAGCGGGACCACCTACGAGCAGTACTTC. Translated, it gives CASSRRTSGTTYEQYF. Together with reference TRBV2 and TRBJ2-7, the CDR3 gives the full variable domain: EPEVTQTPSHQVTQMGQEVILRCVPISNHLYFYWYRQILGQKVEFLVSFYNNEISEKSEIFDDQFSVERPDGSNFTLKIRSTKLEDSAMYFCASSRRTSGTTYEQYFGPGTRLTVT.

This clonotype was seen at least ten times. This chain uses TRBV24-1 with TRBJ2-5; D may be TRBD2 (5 bases). The CDR3 is made up of 13 amino acids. Germline lookup yields CDR1 KGHDR and CDR2 SFDVKD. The V gene lost 6 bases and the J gene lost 5 bases, with 12 bases spanning the gap. This CDR3 reads CATSTGNVETQYF. The CDR3 DNA sequence: TGTGCCACCAGTACCGGGAATGTGGAGACCCAGTACTTC.

This clonotype occurred many times. V gene TRBV4-2 combines with J gene TRBJ2-2; 10 nucleotides line up with TRBD1. V gave up 0 bases and J gave up 4 bases; unmatched junction bases: 8. Germline V gene sequence: CDR1 LGHNA, CDR2 YNFKEQ. This CDR3 comprises 18 residues. In DNA form, the CDR3 reads TGTGCCAGCAGCCAAGAACCTGGGACAGGGGAGATCACCGGGGAGCTGTTTTTT. Translating it yields CASSQEPGTGEITGELFF.

There are many counts of this clonotype. The gene calls are TRBV7-9 and TRBJ1-4, with no clear D. CDR1 is SEHNR and CDR2 is FQNEAQ in the germline V gene (reference sequence). The CDR3 is 14 amino acids. V lost 7 bases and J 2 bases, leaving 11 bases between the germline ends. CDR3 residues: CASNPGVTNEKLFF. CDR3 DNA: TGTGCCAGCAACCCCGGAGTTACTAATGAAAAACTGTTTTTT.

The J gene is TRBJ2-6, the V gene TRBV7-3; D not resolved. Between the trimmed V and J ends, which lost 5 bases and 10 bases, there was a span of 12 bases. The CDR3 runs to 13 residues. Germline values: CDR1 SGHTA, CDR2 FQGTGA. CDR3 sequence reads: CASSAGSENVLTF. Written as DNA, the CDR3 is TGTGCCAGCAGCGCCGGATCTGAGAACGTCCTGACTTTC. The entire variable domain, with the rest obtained from reference TRBV7-3 and TRBJ2-6, is as follows: GAGVSQTPSNKVTEKGKYVELRCDPISGHTALYWYRQSLGQGPEFLIYFQGTGAADDSGLPNDRFFAVRPEGSVSTLKIQRTERGDSAVYLCASSAGSENVLTFGAGSRLTVL.

The count of this clonotype is one. A much larger clone sits a single nucleotide away, making a read error possible. The V gene is TRBV7-6, the J gene TRBJ2-5; D is ambiguous. The CDR3 contains 13 residues. The germline gives CDR1 SGHVS, CDR2 FNYEAQ. The CDR3, as DNA: TGTGCCAGCAGCTTAAGACTGCAAGAGGCCCAGTACTTC. This encodes CASSLRLQEAQYF. The entire variable domain, with the rest obtained from reference TRBV7-6 and TRBJ2-5, is as follows: GAGVSQSPRYKVTKRGQDVALRCDPISGHVSLYWYRQALGQGPEFLTYFNYEAQQDKSGLPNDRFSAERPEGSISTLTIQRTEQRDSAMYRCASSLRLQEAQYFGPGTRLLVL.

This clonotype was recorded at least ten times. The genes are TRBV28 and TRBJ1-1; D gene unclear. The germline CDR1 and CDR2 sequences are MDHEN and SYDVKM. With 5 bases removed from V and 1 base from J, the gap between germline ends came to 8 bases. The CDR3 is made up of 13 amino acids. CDR3 protein: CASSRGRNTEAFF. CDR3 sequence (DNA): TGTGCCAGCAGTCGTGGGAGGAACACTGAAGCTTTCTTT.

This clonotype was picked up many times. J is TRBJ1-3 and V is TRBV28; no reliable D call. Per germline, CDR1 MDHEN and CDR2 SYDVKM. Trimming pared 3 bases from V and 2 bases from J, leaving 8 bases between. The CDR3 extends over 14 amino acids. CDR3 residues: CASSLYGAGNTIYF. The CDR3 DNA reads TGTGCCAGCAGTTTGTATGGGGCTGGAAACACCATATATTTT.

In its sample, this clonotype was seen many times. The chain employs TRBV4-3 and TRBJ2-2; TRBD1 might be the D (5 bases). This CDR3 has 15 amino acids. Germline CDR1 reads LGHNA; CDR2 reads YSLEER. With 0 bases removed from V and 3 bases from J, the gap between germline ends came to 8 bases. CDR3 sequence: CASSQDQGDTGELFF. In nucleotides, the CDR3 is TGCGCCAGCAGCCAAGACCAAGGGGACACCGGGGAGCTGTTTTTT.